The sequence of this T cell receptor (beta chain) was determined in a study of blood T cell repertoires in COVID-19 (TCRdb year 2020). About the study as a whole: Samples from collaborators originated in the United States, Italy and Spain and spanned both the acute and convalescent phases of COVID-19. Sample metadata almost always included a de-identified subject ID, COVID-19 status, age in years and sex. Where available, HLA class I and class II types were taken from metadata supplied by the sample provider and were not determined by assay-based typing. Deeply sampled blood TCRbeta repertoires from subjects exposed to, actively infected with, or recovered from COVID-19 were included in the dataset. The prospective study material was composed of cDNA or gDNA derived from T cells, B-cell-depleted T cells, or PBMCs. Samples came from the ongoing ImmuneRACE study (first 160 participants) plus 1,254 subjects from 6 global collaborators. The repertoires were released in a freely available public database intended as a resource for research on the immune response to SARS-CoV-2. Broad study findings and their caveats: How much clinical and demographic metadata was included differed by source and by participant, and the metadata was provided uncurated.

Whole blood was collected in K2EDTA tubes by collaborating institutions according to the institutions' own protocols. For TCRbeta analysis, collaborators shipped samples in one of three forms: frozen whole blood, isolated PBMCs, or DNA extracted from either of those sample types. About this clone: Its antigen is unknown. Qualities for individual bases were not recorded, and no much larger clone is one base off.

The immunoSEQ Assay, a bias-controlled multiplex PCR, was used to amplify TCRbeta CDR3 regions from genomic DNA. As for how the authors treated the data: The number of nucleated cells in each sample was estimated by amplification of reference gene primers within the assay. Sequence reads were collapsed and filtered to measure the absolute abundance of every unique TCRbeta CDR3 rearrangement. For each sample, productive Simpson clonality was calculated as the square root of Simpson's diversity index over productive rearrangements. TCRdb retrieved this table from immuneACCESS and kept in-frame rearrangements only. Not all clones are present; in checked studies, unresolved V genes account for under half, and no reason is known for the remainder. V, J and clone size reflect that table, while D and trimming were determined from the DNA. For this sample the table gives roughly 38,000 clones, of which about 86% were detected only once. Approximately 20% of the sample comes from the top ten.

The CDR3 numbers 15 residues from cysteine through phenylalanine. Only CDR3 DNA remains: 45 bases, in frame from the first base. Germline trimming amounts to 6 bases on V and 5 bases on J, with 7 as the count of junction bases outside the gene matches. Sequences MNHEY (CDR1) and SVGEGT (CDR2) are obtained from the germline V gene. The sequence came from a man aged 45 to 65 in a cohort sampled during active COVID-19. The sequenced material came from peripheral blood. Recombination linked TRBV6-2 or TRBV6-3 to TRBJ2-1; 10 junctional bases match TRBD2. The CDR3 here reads CASSLRTSGHNEQFF. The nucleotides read TGTGCCAGCAGCCTTCGGACTAGCGGACACAATGAGCAGTTCTTC.